This entry concerns a single T cell receptor (beta chain). Antigen unknown. This entry comes from a study of shared clonotypes between healthy human individuals. Overall study: The plates for each donor numbered three CD4 naive, three CD4 memory, two CD8 naive and one CD8 memory. The study, taken as a whole, reports: Naive CD4 clonotype sharing across a handful of donors was around 5%. Relative to clonotypes present in all four donors, those not shared had lower generation probabilities.

Some clones are missing from TCRdb's copy, which holds only in-frame ones; the method was immunoSEQ multiplex PCR. There are 1.4 million to 1.5 million clones in the sample; around 97% occur only once, and over 1% lies in the top ten. The sequenced material came from naive CD4+ T cells sorted from blood. This sample's subset: CD45RA+ positively selected. This TCR was sampled from a man aged 30 to 39 in good health.

The CDR3 loop reads CASSYSIGGQETQYF. CDR3 bases: TGTGCCAGCAGTTACTCGATCGGAGGGCAAGAGACCCAGTACTTC. The chain combines TRBV6-6 with TRBJ2-5, with D maybe TRBD2 (6 bases). Germline-derived CDR1 and CDR2 are MNHNY and SVGAGI (reference sequence). V gave up 0 bases and J gave up 2 bases, with 10 bases separating them. The CDR3 is made up of 15 amino acids.